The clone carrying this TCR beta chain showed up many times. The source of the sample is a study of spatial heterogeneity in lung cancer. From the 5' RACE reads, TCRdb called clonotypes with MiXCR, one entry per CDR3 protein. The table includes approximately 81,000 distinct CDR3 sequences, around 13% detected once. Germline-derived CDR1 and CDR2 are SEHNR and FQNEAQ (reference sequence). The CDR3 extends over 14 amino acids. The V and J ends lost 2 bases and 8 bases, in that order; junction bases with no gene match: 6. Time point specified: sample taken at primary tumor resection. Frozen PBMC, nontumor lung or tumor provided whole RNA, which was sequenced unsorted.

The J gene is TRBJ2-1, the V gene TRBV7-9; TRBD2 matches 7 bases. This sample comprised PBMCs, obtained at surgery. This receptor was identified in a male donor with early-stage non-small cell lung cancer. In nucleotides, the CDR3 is TGTGCCAGCAGCTTATCGACTAGCATCGATGAGCAGTTCTTC. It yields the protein CASSLSTSIDEQFF.